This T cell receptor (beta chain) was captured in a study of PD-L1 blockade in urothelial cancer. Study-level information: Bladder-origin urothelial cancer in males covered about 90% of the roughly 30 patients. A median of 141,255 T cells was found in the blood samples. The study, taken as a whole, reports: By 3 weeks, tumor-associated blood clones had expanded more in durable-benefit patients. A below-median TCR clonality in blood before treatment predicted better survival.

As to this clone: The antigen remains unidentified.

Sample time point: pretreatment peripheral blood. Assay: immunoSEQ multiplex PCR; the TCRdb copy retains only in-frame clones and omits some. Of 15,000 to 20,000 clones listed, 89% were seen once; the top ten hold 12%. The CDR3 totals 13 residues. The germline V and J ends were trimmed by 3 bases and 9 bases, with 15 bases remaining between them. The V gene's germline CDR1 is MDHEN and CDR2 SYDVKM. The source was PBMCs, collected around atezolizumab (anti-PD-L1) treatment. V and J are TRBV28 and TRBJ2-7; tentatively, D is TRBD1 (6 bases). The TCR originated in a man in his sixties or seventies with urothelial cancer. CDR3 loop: CASSFAGVSAQYF. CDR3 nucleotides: TGTGCCAGCAGTTTTGCAGGGGTGTCAGCGCAGTACTTC.